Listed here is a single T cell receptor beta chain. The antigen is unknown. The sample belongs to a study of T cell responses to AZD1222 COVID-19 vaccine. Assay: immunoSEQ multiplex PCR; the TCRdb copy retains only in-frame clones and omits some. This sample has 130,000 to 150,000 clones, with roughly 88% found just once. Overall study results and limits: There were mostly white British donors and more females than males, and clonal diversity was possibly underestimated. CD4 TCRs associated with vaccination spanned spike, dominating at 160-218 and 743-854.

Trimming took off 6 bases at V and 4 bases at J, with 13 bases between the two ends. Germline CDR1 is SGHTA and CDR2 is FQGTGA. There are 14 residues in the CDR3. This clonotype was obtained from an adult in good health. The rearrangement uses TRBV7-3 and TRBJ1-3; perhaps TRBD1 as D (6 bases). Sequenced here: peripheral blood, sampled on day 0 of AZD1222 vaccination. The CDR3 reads CASSLTGGGNTIYF. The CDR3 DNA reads TGTGCCAGCAGTCTGACAGGCGGCGGAAACACCATATATTTT. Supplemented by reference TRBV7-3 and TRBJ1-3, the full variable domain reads GAGVSQTPSNKVTEKGKYVELRCDPISGHTALYWYRQSLGQGPEFLIYFQGTGAADDSGLPNDRFFAVRPEGSVSTLKIQRTERGDSAVYLCASSLTGGGNTIYFGEGSWLTVV.